Presented here are 5 T cell receptor beta chains from one specimen sequenced in a study of T cells after posttransplantation cyclophosphamide. Produced via immunoSEQ multiplex PCR; TCRdb's table is partial and in-frame only. The sample holds approximately 39,000 clones, and no clone turns up only once. The source material was PBMCs. Receptors originate from a man in his fifties in good health, CMV-negative, and a related stem cell transplant donor.

This clone has a count of ten or more. J is TRBJ2-1 and V is TRBV7-9, with a weak D call TRBD1 (6 bases). The CDR3 totals 16 residues. Trimming took 1 base from V and 5 from J, leaving 15 bases between them. CDR1 is SEHNR, CDR2 FQNEAQ, per germline (reference sequence). The CDR3 spells CASSLGLGDNNNEQFF. In DNA form, the CDR3 reads TGTGCCAGCAGCTTAGGGTTAGGGGACAATAACAATGAGCAGTTCTTC.

There are many counts of this clone. The junction differs from germline at one of its ends, possibly a read error. The CDR3 reads CASTLTGTYGYTF. CDR3 nucleotide sequence: TGTGCCAGCACCTTGACAGGGACCTATGGCTACACCTTC. This sequence joins TRBV5-5 and TRBJ1-2, with TRBD1 matching 7 bases. The CDR3 length is 13 residues. Germline CDR1 SGHKS, CDR2 YYEKEE (reference sequence).

This clone came up a few times. The V gene is TRBV7-2, the J gene TRBJ2-3; D is ambiguous. Looked up from germline, CDR1 is SGHTA and CDR2 is FQGNSA. V gave up 5 bases and J gave up 6 bases, with 12 bases separating them. The CDR3 is made up of 13 amino acids. CDR3 sequence (DNA): TGTGCCAGCAGCCCCAACTCGAAGGATACGCAGTATTTT. It encodes CASSPNSKDTQYF.

In its sample, this clone was seen many times. The V and J genes are TRBV19 and TRBJ1-6; 9 bases agree with TRBD1. CDR3 size: 14 residues. Unmatched junction bases numbered 6, after V lost 5 bases and J lost 10 bases. Germline V lookup: CDR1 LNHDA, CDR2 SQIVND (reference sequence). The DNA for the CDR3 is TGTGCCAGTAGTCCCGGGACAGGGAACTCACCCCTCCACTTT. This sequence encodes CASSPGTGNSPLHF. The full variable domain, rest sourced from reference TRBV19 and TRBJ1-6, is DGGITQSPKYLFRKEGQNVTLSCEQNLNHDAMYWYRQDPGQGLRLIYYSQIVNDFQKGDIAEGYSVSREKKESFPLTVTSAQKNPTAFYLCASSPGTGNSPLHFGNGTRLTVT.

This clone has a count of ten or more. The chain joins TRBV5-1 to TRBJ1-2; 10 positions match TRBD1. The CDR3 covers 15 residues. The J segment lost 7 bases and the V segment lost 1 base, leaving 7 bases of the junction unmatched. Looked up from germline, CDR1 is SGHRS and CDR2 is YFSETQ. The DNA of the CDR3 is TGCGCCAGCAGCTTGTTAAACGGACAGGGGGGTGGCTACACCTTC. Amino acid sequence: CASSLLNGQGGGYTF. Full variable domain (rest looked up from reference TRBV5-1 and TRBJ1-2): KAGVTQTPRYLIKTRGQQVTLSCSPISGHRSVSWYQQTPGQGLQFLFEYFSETQRNKGNFPGRFSGRQFSNSRSEMNVSTLELGDSALYLCASSLLNGQGGGYTFGSGTRLTVV.